This T cell receptor (beta chain) emerged from a study of T cell responses to AZD1222 COVID-19 vaccine. At the level of the study: Analysis merged second doses at about 4 or about 12 weeks.

The V and J ends lost 6 bases and 6 bases respectively, with 11 bases between them. Germline V lookup: CDR1 ENHRY, CDR2 SYGVKD. There are 12 residues in the CDR3. Repertoires were generated with immunoSEQ multiplex PCR, while TCRdb's copy carries only in-frame clones and drops some. The table shows some 120,000 clones, with about 89% occurring only once. This chain uses TRBV10-3 with TRBJ1-2; D ambiguous. The sample here was peripheral blood, taken on day 0 of AZD1222 vaccination. The source is an adult in good health. The CDR3 spells CAISTHKDGYTF. DNA for the CDR3: TGTGCCATCAGCACCCACAAAGATGGCTACACCTTC.